This T cell receptor beta chain was found in a study of Ad26.COV2.S vaccination and SARS-CoV-2 variants. Treatment specified: around 19 received Ad26.COV2.S at low or high dose, single or two shots; several received placebo; per-sample allocation not given. Sampling occurred on day 63 after the first vaccine or placebo injection. The individual, an adult aged 18-55 years, was a donor in Boston. CDR1 and CDR2 (germline): LGHDT, YNNKEL (reference sequence). The CDR3 consists of 15 residues. V was cut by 2 bases and J by 6 bases, with 17 bases left in between. Using immunoSEQ multiplex PCR, the repertoire was profiled, and TCRdb retains in-frame clones only, with some absent. The repertoire holds around 320,000 clones, with more than 75% as singletons.

This TCR came from a person aged 18-65 years who received the Ad26.COV2.S COVID-19 vaccine or a placebo. The chain links TRBV3-1 (or the pseudogene TRBV3-2) to TRBJ2-7; D is unresolved. Sequenced material: peripheral blood, taken in a trial of Ad26.COV2.S vaccine versus placebo. CDR3: CASSQQWRQSGEQYF. Written as DNA, the CDR3 is TGTGCCAGCAGCCAACAGTGGCGGCAGTCCGGCGAGCAGTACTTC.